This is a list of T cell receptor beta chains from one sample in a study of blood T cell repertoires in COVID-19. Clones were read by immunoSEQ multiplex PCR, and TCRdb kept only the in-frame ones, dropping some. The profile shows 150,000 to 200,000 clones, 85% to 90% of them singletons. Sequenced sample: peripheral blood. The origin of the receptors is a woman aged 70-85 years with COVID-19, enrolled during active disease. The CDR3 runs from the conserved cysteine through the conserved F or W. Fields, in order: clone size, V gene, CDR3 length, J gene, D gene, CDR3 DNA, CDR3 protein. A D gene is named only where the DNA matches it firmly. Size is stated for part of the rows, as once, few or many counts, or as a class when the clone is expanded.

abundance: NA; v_gene: TRBV5-4; len: 15; j_gene: TRBJ1-4; d_gene: NA; CDR3nt: TGTGCCAGCAGCCCTAGCCGAGCAACTAATGAAAAACTGTTTTTT; CDR3aa: CASSPSRATNEKLFF
abundance: NA; v_gene: TRBV7-2; len: 17; j_gene: TRBJ2-1; d_gene: NA; CDR3nt: TGTGCCAGCAGCTTATCGTACTCCCCAGCGAGGGACAATGAGCAGTTCTTC; CDR3aa: CASSLSYSPARDNEQFF
abundance: NA; v_gene: TRBV20-1; len: 10; j_gene: TRBJ2-1; d_gene: NA; CDR3nt: TGCAGTGCTTCCGGGACACCACAGTTCTTC; CDR3aa: CSASGTPQFF
abundance: NA; v_gene: TRBV5-1; len: 16; j_gene: TRBJ1-3; d_gene: TRBD1; CDR3nt: TGCGCCAGCAGCTTGGGACAGGGGGCTGGTGGAAACACCATATATTTT; CDR3aa: CASSLGQGAGGNTIYF
abundance: NA; v_gene: TRBV11-2; len: 15; j_gene: TRBJ2-7; d_gene: TRBD1; CDR3nt: TGTGCCAGCAGCTCCCAGGGGGTCCTTAGGGACGAGCAGTACTTC; CDR3aa: CASSSQGVLRDEQYF
abundance: NA; v_gene: TRBV6-5; len: 15; j_gene: TRBJ2-7; d_gene: TRBD1; CDR3nt: TGTGCCAGCAGCCGTGACAGGGGTCGTTCCTACGAGCAGTACTTC; CDR3aa: CASSRDRGRSYEQYF
abundance: few; v_gene: TRBV28; len: 14; j_gene: TRBJ2-7; d_gene: NA; CDR3nt: TGTGCCAGCAGTTTCACGGGTCTCTCCTACGAGCAGTACTTC; CDR3aa: CASSFTGLSYEQYF
abundance: NA; v_gene: TRBV19; len: 12; j_gene: TRBJ2-5; d_gene: NA; CDR3nt: TGTGCCAGTAGTATGCAGCGAGAGACCCAGTACTTC; CDR3aa: CASSMQRETQYF
abundance: NA; v_gene: TRBV18; len: 14; j_gene: TRBJ1-2; d_gene: TRBD1; CDR3nt: TGTGCCAGCTCACCCCAAAGGGGGCCGGGTGGCTACACCTTC; CDR3aa: CASSPQRGPGGYTF
abundance: NA; v_gene: TRBV14; len: 12; j_gene: TRBJ2-7; d_gene: TRBD1; CDR3nt: TGTGCCAGCAGCCCAGGGGGCTACGAGCAGTACTTC; CDR3aa: CASSPGGYEQYF
abundance: NA; v_gene: TRBV19; len: 18; j_gene: TRBJ2-1; d_gene: TRBD2; CDR3nt: TGTGCCAGTACCCGGACCGAACTTAGCGGGAGCTCCTACAATGAGCAGTTCTTC; CDR3aa: CASTRTELSGSSYNEQFF
abundance: NA; v_gene: TRBV19; len: 15; j_gene: TRBJ1-5; d_gene: NA; CDR3nt: TGTGCCAGTAGTATCTCCAGTTATAGCAATCAGCCCCAGCATTTT; CDR3aa: CASSISSYSNQPQHF
abundance: once; v_gene: TRBV10-3; len: 15; j_gene: TRBJ2-5; d_gene: TRBD1; CDR3nt: TGTGCCATCAGTACGATGACAGGGGAGAAAGAGACCCAGTACTTC; CDR3aa: CAISTMTGEKETQYF
abundance: NA; v_gene: TRBV19; len: 15; j_gene: TRBJ2-7; d_gene: TRBD2; CDR3nt: TGTGCCAGTAGCTCGACTAGCGGGAGGTTCTACGAGCAGTACTTC; CDR3aa: CASSSTSGRFYEQYF
abundance: NA; v_gene: TRBV30; len: 12; j_gene: TRBJ2-5; d_gene: NA; CDR3nt: TGTGCCTGGAGTACGGTAAAAGAGACCCAGTACTTC; CDR3aa: CAWSTVKETQYF
abundance: NA; v_gene: TRBV5-5; len: 17; j_gene: TRBJ1-5; d_gene: NA; CDR3nt: TGTGCCAGCAGCTTGGTTTATACAGAGAATAGCAATCAGCCCCAGCATTTT; CDR3aa: CASSLVYTENSNQPQHF
abundance: NA; v_gene: TRBV28; len: 15; j_gene: TRBJ1-1; d_gene: TRBD1; CDR3nt: TGTGCCAGCAGTCCCGGGACAGGGGTCCGAACTGAAGCTTTCTTT; CDR3aa: CASSPGTGVRTEAFF
abundance: NA; v_gene: TRBV6-5; len: 13; j_gene: TRBJ2-2; d_gene: TRBD1; CDR3nt: TGTGCCAGCAGTCAACCGACAGGGGATAAGCTGTTTTTT; CDR3aa: CASSQPTGDKLFF
abundance: NA; v_gene: TRBV21-1; len: 17; j_gene: TRBJ2-7; d_gene: NA; CDR3nt: TGTGCCAGCAGCTGGGGAACCCGGACTAGCGGGAGCTACGAGCAGTACTTC; CDR3aa: CASSWGTRTSGSYEQYF
abundance: once; v_gene: TRBV19; len: 15; j_gene: TRBJ2-3; d_gene: NA; CDR3nt: TGTGCCAGTAGTTTCCAGGGCCTGAGCACAGATACGCAGTATTTT; CDR3aa: CASSFQGLSTDTQYF
abundance: once; v_gene: TRBV28; len: 14; j_gene: TRBJ2-7; d_gene: NA; CDR3nt: TGTGCCAGCAGTTTCCGTCTAGTCATCTACGAGCAGTACTTC; CDR3aa: CASSFRLVIYEQYF
abundance: few; v_gene: TRBV20-1; len: 12; j_gene: TRBJ1-2; d_gene: NA; CDR3nt: TGCAGTGCTAGTTCAGGGGACTATGGCTACACCTTC; CDR3aa: CSASSGDYGYTF
abundance: few; v_gene: TRBV3-1/TRBV3-2; len: 15; j_gene: TRBJ1-4; d_gene: NA; CDR3nt: TGTGCCAGCAGCCAAGTGGGGCCTTTGGATGAAAAACTGTTTTTT; CDR3aa: CASSQVGPLDEKLFF
abundance: NA; v_gene: TRBV28; len: 14; j_gene: TRBJ2-3; d_gene: NA; CDR3nt: TGTGCCAGCAGTTTAACTCAAAACCCAGATACGCAGTATTTT; CDR3aa: CASSLTQNPDTQYF
abundance: once; v_gene: TRBV6-5; len: 14; j_gene: TRBJ2-3; d_gene: TRBD2; CDR3nt: TGTGCCACCTCCCTAGCGGGAGGGGCTGAGACGCAGTATTTT; CDR3aa: CATSLAGGAETQYF
abundance: NA; v_gene: TRBV6-5; len: 14; j_gene: TRBJ1-5; d_gene: NA; CDR3nt: TGTGCCAGCGGGCGGACAGTTAGCAATCAGCCCCAGCATTTT; CDR3aa: CASGRTVSNQPQHF
abundance: NA; v_gene: TRBV18; len: 16; j_gene: TRBJ2-3; d_gene: NA; CDR3nt: TGTGCCAGCTCACCCGGGGTGGGTGACAGCACAGATACGCAGTATTTT; CDR3aa: CASSPGVGDSTDTQYF
abundance: NA; v_gene: TRBV5-4; len: 14; j_gene: TRBJ1-2; d_gene: NA; CDR3nt: TGTGCCAGCAGCTTCGACAGCCCTAACTATGGCTACACCTTC; CDR3aa: CASSFDSPNYGYTF
abundance: once; v_gene: TRBV7-2; len: 16; j_gene: TRBJ2-3; d_gene: TRBD2; CDR3nt: TGTGCCAGCAGCTTCCTGGGACTAGCGGGAAAAGATACGCAGTATTTT; CDR3aa: CASSFLGLAGKDTQYF
abundance: NA; v_gene: TRBV5-1; len: 15; j_gene: TRBJ2-7; d_gene: TRBD2; CDR3nt: TGCGCCAGCAGCCTAGGGACTAGCGGGACCTACGAGCAGTACTTC; CDR3aa: CASSLGTSGTYEQYF
abundance: NA; v_gene: TRBV5-1; len: 17; j_gene: TRBJ2-7; d_gene: TRBD1; CDR3nt: TGCGCCAGCAGCTTGGTTTTGAGCCGGGACAGGGGGCTCGAGCAGTACTTC; CDR3aa: CASSLVLSRDRGLEQYF
abundance: NA; v_gene: TRBV6-6; len: 12; j_gene: TRBJ2-7; d_gene: NA; CDR3nt: TGTGCCAGCAGTTACATCAGGGGCGAGCAGTACTTC; CDR3aa: CASSYIRGEQYF
abundance: NA; v_gene: TRBV5-1; len: 15; j_gene: TRBJ1-3; d_gene: NA; CDR3nt: TGCGCCAGCAGCTTGTCACAGGGCTCTGGAAACACCATATATTTT; CDR3aa: CASSLSQGSGNTIYF
abundance: NA; v_gene: TRBV11-3; len: 14; j_gene: TRBJ1-5; d_gene: NA; CDR3nt: TGTGCCAGCAGCCGAGGGGGGGGCGGCCAGCCCCAGCATTTT; CDR3aa: CASSRGGGGQPQHF
abundance: NA; v_gene: TRBV18; len: 15; j_gene: TRBJ2-1; d_gene: TRBD1; CDR3nt: TGTGCCAGCTCATCGACCGGGACAGGGTTCAATGAGCAGTTCTTC; CDR3aa: CASSSTGTGFNEQFF
abundance: NA; v_gene: TRBV6-5; len: 13; j_gene: TRBJ1-2; d_gene: TRBD1; CDR3nt: TGTGCCAGCAGTCGGACAGGGAGCTATGGCTACACCTTC; CDR3aa: CASSRTGSYGYTF
abundance: NA; v_gene: TRBV7-8; len: 17; j_gene: TRBJ1-5; d_gene: NA; CDR3nt: TGTGCCAGCAGCTCCCGCCAACGGGGGTCATTCAATCAGCCCCAGCATTTT; CDR3aa: CASSSRQRGSFNQPQHF
abundance: once; v_gene: TRBV20-1; len: 11; j_gene: TRBJ2-7; d_gene: TRBD2; CDR3nt: TGCAGTGTTGTAAGCGGGAACGAGCAGTACTTC; CDR3aa: CSVVSGNEQYF
abundance: NA; v_gene: TRBV5-1; len: 14; j_gene: TRBJ2-3; d_gene: TRBD1; CDR3nt: TGCGCCAGCAGCTTTCAGGGGGTAACAGATACGCAGTATTTT; CDR3aa: CASSFQGVTDTQYF
abundance: few; v_gene: TRBV2; len: 16; j_gene: TRBJ1-5; d_gene: NA; CDR3nt: TGTGCCAGCAGTGAAGATTCCCAGGGTGGCAATCAGCCCCAGCATTTT; CDR3aa: CASSEDSQGGNQPQHF
abundance: NA; v_gene: TRBV9; len: 16; j_gene: TRBJ1-3; d_gene: NA; CDR3nt: TGTGCCAGCAGCGTAGAATGGGCATCCTCTGGAAACACCATATATTTT; CDR3aa: CASSVEWASSGNTIYF
abundance: NA; v_gene: TRBV6-5; len: 15; j_gene: TRBJ1-5; d_gene: NA; CDR3nt: TGTGCCAGCAGCCCCATGACAGATAGCAATCAGCCCCAGCATTTT; CDR3aa: CASSPMTDSNQPQHF
abundance: NA; v_gene: TRBV28; len: 16; j_gene: TRBJ1-2; d_gene: NA; CDR3nt: TGTGCCAGCAGTTTTGGTGTGGGGGCGAGGGGTGGTGGCTACACCTTC; CDR3aa: CASSFGVGARGGGYTF
abundance: NA; v_gene: TRBV7-3; len: 13; j_gene: TRBJ1-4; d_gene: NA; CDR3nt: TGTGCCAGCAGCCGAACCGAGGGCGAAAAACTGTTTTTT; CDR3aa: CASSRTEGEKLFF
abundance: once; v_gene: TRBV2; len: 13; j_gene: TRBJ1-2; d_gene: NA; CDR3nt: TGTGCCAGCACCCTATTCCCTAACTATGGCTACACCTTC; CDR3aa: CASTLFPNYGYTF
abundance: once; v_gene: TRBV7-2; len: 17; j_gene: TRBJ2-7; d_gene: TRBD2; CDR3nt: TGTGCCAGCAGCTTAGGGGTTAGCGGGGGACCCGAGTACGAGCAGTACTTC; CDR3aa: CASSLGVSGGPEYEQYF
abundance: NA; v_gene: TRBV5-1; len: 15; j_gene: TRBJ2-3; d_gene: NA; CDR3nt: TGCGCCAGCAGCTTGGATTCCAGGGACACAGATACGCAGTATTTT; CDR3aa: CASSLDSRDTDTQYF
abundance: NA; v_gene: TRBV10-3; len: 16; j_gene: TRBJ1-1; d_gene: TRBD1; CDR3nt: TGTGCCATCAGTGCGGTCAGACAGGGCGGGGACACTGAAGCTTTCTTT; CDR3aa: CAISAVRQGGDTEAFF
abundance: NA; v_gene: TRBV6-2/TRBV6-3; len: 15; j_gene: TRBJ2-1; d_gene: TRBD1; CDR3nt: TGTGCCAGCAGCAAAGGACAGGGTCCCTACAATGAGCAGTTCTTC; CDR3aa: CASSKGQGPYNEQFF
abundance: NA; v_gene: TRBV7-9; len: 15; j_gene: TRBJ2-7; d_gene: TRBD1; CDR3nt: TGTGCCAGCAGCTTAGCCGGGACAGGGTTAGGGGAGCAGTACTTC; CDR3aa: CASSLAGTGLGEQYF